The following is a T cell receptor (beta chain) sequence with its context. Original handling: Amplification from reference gene primers served as the basis for estimated nucleated cell counts. Data came from immunoSEQ multiplex PCR; TCRdb stores just in-frame clones and leaves some out. V and J calls and clone size are those listed in that table; D and trimming were worked out from the DNA. This sample has roughly 280,000 clones, with about 88% found just once. The data belong to a study of blood T cell repertoires in COVID-19. In the study overall: Italy, Spain and the United States were the sources of the convalescent and acute COVID-19 samples. The cDNA or gDNA used as material had been derived from T cells, B-cell-depleted T cells, or PBMCs.

This CDR3 is built from 14 residues. The germline CDR1 and CDR2 sequences are SGHRS and YFSETQ. Trimming at V came to 5 bases and at J to 6 bases, leaving 9 bases not matched to a gene. The sequencing input was peripheral blood. This clonotype was sampled from a man younger than 45 with active or convalescent COVID-19. The chain has TRBV5-1 and TRBJ1-2; 8 bases align to TRBD1. CDR3: CASSREHRGDGYTF. In DNA form, the CDR3 reads TGCGCCAGCAGTCGAGAGCACAGGGGGGATGGCTACACCTTC.